A selection of T cell receptor beta chains follows, all from one sample in a study of blood T cell repertoires in COVID-19. Some clones are missing from TCRdb's copy, which holds only in-frame ones; the method was immunoSEQ multiplex PCR. Among about 40,000 clones listed, almost 90% were seen once. Sequenced sample: peripheral blood. These receptors were obtained from a man between 65 and 85 years old with acute or convalescent COVID-19. Both conserved end residues are part of each CDR3. The D gene is left open where the match is weak. The size entry is marked missing in some rows and otherwise reads once, few, many or a size class.

V	size	D	length	J	CDR3	DNA
TRBV13	.	TRBD1	20	TRBJ1-1	CASSNRRGQGGAWFDTEAFF	TGTGCCAGCAGCAACAGAAGGGGACAGGGAGGGGCCTGGTTTGACACTGAAGCTTTCTTT
TRBV6-2/TRBV6-3	.	TRBD1	16	TRBJ2-1	CASSATGGASYNEQFF	TGTGCCAGCAGTGCAACAGGGGGCGCATCCTACAATGAGCAGTTCTTC
TRBV27	.	.	14	TRBJ2-3	CASSYGGWTDTQYF	TGTGCCAGCAGTTATGGAGGGTGGACAGATACGCAGTATTTT
TRBV3-1/TRBV3-2	.	TRBD1	15	TRBJ1-1	CASSPRTGEYTEAFF	TGTGCCAGCAGCCCCCGGACAGGGGAGTACACTGAAGCTTTCTTT
TRBV3-1/TRBV3-2	.	TRBD2	15	TRBJ2-7	CASSQGQRERYEQYF	TGTGCCAGCAGCCAAGGGCAGCGGGAGCGCTACGAGCAGTACTTC
TRBV11-2	.	.	14	TRBJ1-1	CASSAVGAYTEAFF	TGTGCCAGCAGCGCGGTTGGAGCGTACACTGAAGCTTTCTTT
TRBV7-3	.	.	13	TRBJ1-1	CASSPIGVTEAFF	TGTGCCAGCAGCCCAATCGGGGTAACTGAAGCTTTCTTT
TRBV7-9	.	.	15	TRBJ1-1	CASSLDSGSWTEAFF	TGTGCCAGCAGCTTAGACAGCGGGAGTTGGACTGAAGCTTTCTTT
TRBV4-3	.	TRBD2	15	TRBJ2-7	CASSLKTSGSHEQYF	TGCGCCAGCAGCCTAAAAACTAGCGGGTCCCACGAGCAGTACTTC
TRBV5-4	.	.	14	TRBJ2-1	CASSSIRTDNEQFF	TGTGCCAGCAGCTCGATTAGGACAGACAATGAGCAGTTCTTC
TRBV5-8	.	TRBD1	14	TRBJ2-3	CASCRDRGTDTQYF	TGTGCCAGTTGCCGGGACAGGGGCACAGATACGCAGTATTTT
TRBV9	.	TRBD2	14	TRBJ2-7	CASSSRGEGHEQYF	TGTGCCAGCAGCTCCCGGGGGGAAGGGCACGAGCAGTACTTC
TRBV15	.	.	15	TRBJ1-2	CATSRDPGEGYGYTF	TGTGCCACCAGCAGAGATCCAGGGGAAGGCTATGGCTACACCTTC
TRBV27	.	.	13	TRBJ1-1	CASGYRANTEAFF	TGTGCCAGCGGTTACAGGGCGAACACTGAAGCTTTCTTT
TRBV11-2	.	.	13	TRBJ2-7	CASSYDPENEQYF	TGTGCCAGCAGCTACGACCCGGAGAACGAGCAGTACTTC
TRBV7-2	once	TRBD2	17	TRBJ2-7	CASSFRTTSGRPYEQYF	TGTGCCAGCAGCTTTAGGACTACTAGCGGGAGGCCGTACGAGCAGTACTTC
TRBV19	few	.	16	TRBJ1-5	CASSMAGAIGNQPQHF	TGTGCCAGTAGTATGGCAGGCGCGATAGGCAATCAGCCCCAGCATTTT
TRBV2	.	TRBD2	15	TRBJ2-7	CASKIGLAGVEEQYF	TGTGCCAGCAAGATCGGACTAGCGGGAGTAGAAGAGCAGTACTTC
TRBV7-3	.	TRBD1	14	TRBJ2-1	CASSPDRGRNEQFF	TGTGCCAGCAGCCCCGACAGGGGGCGAAATGAGCAGTTCTTC
TRBV7-3	once	.	15	TRBJ2-6	CASSSTVAGANVLTF	TGTGCCAGCAGCTCTACAGTGGCTGGGGCCAACGTCCTGACTTTC
TRBV29-1	.	.	15	TRBJ2-7	CSVALWERRGNEQYF	TGCAGCGTGGCCTTGTGGGAGCGCCGGGGGAACGAGCAGTACTTC
TRBV10-3	.	.	14	TRBJ1-3	CAISTGSSGNTIYF	TGTGCCATCTCCACAGGTTCCTCTGGAAACACCATATATTTT
TRBV4-3	.	TRBD2	18	TRBJ2-1	CASSHSSALAVAYNEQFF	TGCGCCAGCAGCCATTCTTCGGCACTAGCGGTAGCCTACAATGAGCAGTTCTTC
TRBV6-6	once	TRBD1	13	TRBJ1-1	CASIGQGATEAFF	TGTGCCAGCATTGGACAGGGTGCCACTGAAGCTTTCTTT
TRBV7-2	.	TRBD1	15	TRBJ1-5	CASSPRTGPGQPQHF	TGTGCCAGCAGCCCTCGGACAGGGCCAGGGCAGCCCCAGCATTTT
TRBV6-5	.	.	14	TRBJ2-5	CASTRIGLQETQYF	TGTGCCAGCACTCGGATCGGACTGCAAGAGACCCAGTACTTC
TRBV6-2/TRBV6-3	.	TRBD2	16	TRBJ2-2	CASSQRTSGNTGELFF	TGTGCCAGCAGTCAACGGACTAGCGGAAACACCGGGGAGCTGTTTTTT
TRBV7-2	.	TRBD2	18	TRBJ2-1	CASSSYPLTSGKGNEQFF	TGTGCCAGCAGCTCCTACCCACTGACTAGCGGGAAAGGCAATGAGCAGTTCTTC
TRBV6-2/TRBV6-3	.	.	14	TRBJ2-5	CASSYGTWRETQYF	TGTGCCAGCAGTTACGGGACATGGAGGGAGACCCAGTACTTC
TRBV12-3/TRBV12-4	.	TRBD2	13	TRBJ2-1	CASTTSGYNEQFF	TGTGCCAGCACTACTAGCGGATACAATGAGCAGTTCTTC
TRBV6-5	.	TRBD2	15	TRBJ2-7	CASRKLAAVSYEQYF	TGTGCCAGCAGAAAACTAGCGGCAGTCTCCTACGAGCAGTACTTC
TRBV28	.	.	15	TRBJ2-5	CASSSPGANQETQYF	TGTGCCAGCAGTTCGCCCGGAGCCAATCAAGAGACCCAGTACTTC
TRBV7-2	once	TRBD2	16	TRBJ2-1	CASSPSGVSSYNEQFF	TGTGCCAGCAGCCCCAGCGGGGTAAGCTCCTACAATGAGCAGTTCTTC
TRBV6-5	once	TRBD1	16	TRBJ2-2	CASSYESGTGAGELFF	TGTGCCAGCAGTTACGAGTCCGGGACAGGGGCCGGGGAGCTGTTTTTT
TRBV7-2	.	.	14	TRBJ2-7	CASSLGLVVREQYF	TGTGCCAGCAGCTTGGGACTGGTGGTGAGGGAGCAGTACTTC
TRBV6-5	.	TRBD1	15	TRBJ1-5	CASSYSYRGDQPQHF	TGTGCCAGCAGTTACTCGTACAGGGGAGATCAGCCCCAGCATTTT
TRBV5-1	once	TRBD1	15	TRBJ1-2	CASSLVSGGYYGYTF	TGCGCCAGCAGCTTGGTGTCAGGGGGCTACTATGGCTACACCTTC
TRBV5-4	.	TRBD1	13	TRBJ1-1	CASGTGSDTEAFF	TGTGCCAGCGGGACAGGGTCGGACACTGAAGCTTTCTTT
TRBV7-9	.	TRBD1	14	TRBJ1-6	CASSVGQLNSPLHF	TGTGCCAGCAGCGTGGGACAGTTGAATTCACCCCTCCACTTT
TRBV19	once	TRBD1	15	TRBJ2-7	CASSMGRGRVGEQYF	TGTGCCAGTAGTATGGGCAGGGGGCGCGTGGGCGAGCAGTACTTC
TRBV6-5	.	.	13	TRBJ1-1	CASSPSGFTEAFF	TGTGCCAGCAGCCCGTCGGGGTTCACTGAAGCTTTCTTT
TRBV4-2	.	.	18	TRBJ1-2	CASSQDPSRTVGPYGYTF	TGTGCCAGCAGCCAAGACCCAAGTCGGACAGTAGGCCCCTATGGCTACACCTTC
TRBV11-1	few	TRBD2	13	TRBJ2-3	CAASTSGGDTQYF	TGTGCCGCCTCGACTAGCGGCGGGGATACGCAGTATTTT
TRBV6-5	.	.	14	TRBJ1-2	CASSYRVENYGYTF	TGTGCCAGCAGTTACCGGGTGGAAAACTATGGCTACACCTTC
TRBV28	.	.	11	TRBJ2-7	CASSRAYEQYF	TGTGCCAGCTCTAGAGCCTACGAGCAGTACTTC
TRBV6-5	.	TRBD2	12	TRBJ2-7	CASSGRGGEQYF	TGTGCCAGCTCGGGGAGGGGTGGCGAGCAGTACTTC
TRBV2	.	TRBD1	14	TRBJ2-3	CASVRQGAGDTQYF	TGTGCCAGCGTACGGCAGGGGGCGGGAGATACGCAGTATTTT
TRBV18	.	TRBD2	16	TRBJ2-2	CASSPLAGGDTGELFF	TGTGCCAGCTCACCCTTAGCGGGAGGAGACACCGGGGAGCTGTTTTTT
TRBV10-3	.	TRBD1	17	TRBJ2-1	CAISESGGTGGAGEQFF	TGTGCCATCAGTGAGTCAGGAGGGACAGGGGGCGCGGGTGAGCAGTTCTTC
TRBV5-5	.	TRBD1	14	TRBJ1-2	CASSLGGGDYGYTF	TGTGCCAGCAGCTTGGGAGGGGGCGACTATGGCTACACCTTC
TRBV12-5	.	.	15	TRBJ1-3	CASGFQDTPGNTIYF	TGTGCTAGTGGTTTCCAAGATACTCCTGGAAACACCATATATTTT
TRBV7-9	.	TRBD1	15	TRBJ1-2	CASSKDRGANYGYTF	TGTGCCAGCAGCAAAGACAGGGGAGCTAACTATGGCTACACCTTC
TRBV7-3	.	TRBD2	15	TRBJ2-3	CASSSGLAGTDTQYF	TGTGCCAGCAGCTCGGGACTAGCGGGCACAGATACGCAGTATTTT
TRBV18	few	.	19	TRBJ1-2	CASSPLGPGRETNAYGYTF	TGTGCCAGCTCACCATTGGGTCCAGGGAGGGAGACGAATGCCTATGGCTACACCTTC
TRBV10-2	.	TRBD1	15	TRBJ2-2	CASSLRTGVVGELFF	TGCGCCAGCAGCCTACGAACAGGGGTCGTCGGGGAGCTGTTTTTT
TRBV7-2	.	TRBD2	18	TRBJ2-7	CASSQRTSFGGSSYEQYF	TGTGCCAGCAGCCAGAGGACTAGCTTTGGAGGGAGCTCCTACGAGCAGTACTTC
TRBV15	.	.	14	TRBJ1-5	CATSRGYSNQPQHF	TGTGCCACCAGCAGAGGTTATAGCAATCAGCCCCAGCATTTT
TRBV11-1	.	TRBD1	16	TRBJ2-5	CASSYEGQTYQETQYF	TGTGCCAGCAGCTACGAGGGACAGACCTACCAAGAGACCCAGTACTTC
TRBV12-3/TRBV12-4	.	.	11	TRBJ2-5	CASSLQETQYF	TGTGCCAGCAGTCTACAAGAGACCCAGTACTTC
TRBV9	.	.	14	TRBJ1-4	CASSVGGTVEKLFF	TGTGCCAGCAGCGTAGGCGGGACGGTTGAAAAACTGTTTTTT